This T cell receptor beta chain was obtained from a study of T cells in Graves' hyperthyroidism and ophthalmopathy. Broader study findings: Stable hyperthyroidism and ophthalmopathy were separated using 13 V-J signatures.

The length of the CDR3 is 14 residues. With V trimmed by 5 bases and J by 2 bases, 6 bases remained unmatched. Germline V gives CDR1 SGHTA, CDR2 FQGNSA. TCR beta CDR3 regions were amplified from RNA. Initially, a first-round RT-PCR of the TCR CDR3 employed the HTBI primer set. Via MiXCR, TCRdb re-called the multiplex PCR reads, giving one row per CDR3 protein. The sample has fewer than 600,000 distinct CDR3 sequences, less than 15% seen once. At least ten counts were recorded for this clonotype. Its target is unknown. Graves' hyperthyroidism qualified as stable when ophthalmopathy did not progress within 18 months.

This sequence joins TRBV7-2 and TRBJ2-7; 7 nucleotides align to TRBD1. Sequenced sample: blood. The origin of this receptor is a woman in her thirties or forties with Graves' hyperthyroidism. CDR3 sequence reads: CASSDTGVAYEQYF. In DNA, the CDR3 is TGTGCCAGCAGCGATACAGGGGTGGCCTACGAGCAGTACTTC. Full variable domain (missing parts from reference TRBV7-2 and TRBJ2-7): GAGVSQSPSNKVTEKGKDVELRCDPISGHTALYWYRQSLGQGLEFLIYFQGNSAPDKSGLPSDRFSAERTGGSVSTLTIQRTQQEDSAVYLCASSDTGVAYEQYFGPGTRLTVT.